These T cell receptor beta chains were read from a single sample in a study of cytomegalovirus exposure and HLA in healthy donors. Libraries were prepared by immunoSEQ multiplex PCR; TCRdb keeps only in-frame clonotypes and omits some of them. Here the sample spans about 190,000 clones, roughly nine tenths being singletons. Sequenced material: PBMCs. The receptors come from a boy under 10 years old in good health and CMV-seronegative. Each CDR3 is given with its conserved first and last residue. The D gene is left open where the match is weak. For some rows the clone size is stated as once, few or many, or as a class when expanded; others skip it.

V	J	size	D	CDR3	DNA
TRBV6-1	TRBJ2-1	NA	TRBD2	CASSVVAGWVFGGGMDEQFF	TGTGCCAGCAGTGTCGTAGCGGGGTGGGTCTTTGGAGGTGGTATGGATGAGCAGTTCTTC
TRBV9	TRBJ2-5	NA	NA	CASSVGGARQETQYF	TGTGCCAGCAGCGTAGGGGGAGCCCGCCAAGAGACCCAGTACTTC
TRBV5-1	TRBJ2-4	NA	TRBD1	CASSLDRASLNIQYF	TGCGCCAGCAGCTTAGACAGGGCGAGTCTAAACATTCAGTACTTC
TRBV28	TRBJ1-2	NA	NA	CASRTAQNNYGYTF	TGTGCCAGCAGGACTGCGCAGAATAACTATGGCTACACCTTC
TRBV7-3	TRBJ2-5	NA	NA	CASSRQSQETQYF	TGTGCCAGCAGCAGACAGAGCCAAGAGACCCAGTACTTC
TRBV11-3	TRBJ2-5	NA	TRBD1	CASSSGTGETDLQETQYF	TGTGCCAGCAGCTCTGGCACAGGGGAGACGGACCTACAAGAGACCCAGTACTTC
TRBV6-1	TRBJ2-7	NA	NA	CASSQTPFPSYEQYF	TGTGCCAGCTCCCAAACTCCTTTTCCCTCCTACGAGCAGTACTTC
TRBV7-6	TRBJ2-7	NA	TRBD2	CASSLNGASGRGRYEQYF	TGTGCCAGCAGCTTAAACGGGGCTAGCGGGAGGGGCCGCTACGAGCAGTACTTC
TRBV30	TRBJ2-7	NA	TRBD1	CAWSSRQGRSLIRFGYEQYF	TGTGCCTGGAGTTCGCGACAGGGTCGGAGTCTAATAAGGTTCGGTTACGAGCAGTACTTC
TRBV5-6	TRBJ2-1	NA	NA	CASSLVGAAGEDNEQFF	TGTGCCAGCAGCCTGGTCGGGGCGGCAGGGGAAGACAATGAGCAGTTCTTC
TRBV6-1	TRBJ1-1	NA	TRBD1	CASSEKGASTEAFF	TGTGCCAGCAGTGAAAAGGGGGCGAGCACTGAAGCTTTCTTT
TRBV30	TRBJ2-3	NA	TRBD1	CAWSGTGGADTQYF	TGTGCCTGGAGTGGGACAGGGGGGGCAGATACGCAGTATTTT
TRBV27	TRBJ2-7	NA	TRBD1	CATSPRGPHEEQYF	TGTGCTACGAGTCCCAGGGGGCCCCATGAGGAGCAGTACTTC
TRBV14	TRBJ2-1	NA	NA	CASSQGPGGPSSYNEQFF	TGTGCCAGCAGCCAAGGCCCCGGGGGGCCAAGCTCCTACAATGAGCAGTTCTTC
TRBV5-1	TRBJ2-6	few	TRBD1	CASTQFDRGPNSGANVLTF	TGCGCCAGCACTCAATTCGACAGGGGCCCCAACTCTGGGGCCAACGTCCTGACTTTC
TRBV4-1	TRBJ2-3	few	NA	CASSQEVPLSTDTQYF	TGCGCCAGCAGCCAAGAAGTTCCACTAAGCACAGATACGCAGTATTTT
TRBV4-1	TRBJ2-7	NA	TRBD2	CASSRRLAGVSYEQYF	TGCGCCAGCAGCCGCCGACTAGCGGGAGTCTCCTACGAGCAGTACTTC
TRBV7-9	TRBJ1-2	NA	TRBD1	CASRPPGGREGYTF	TGTGCCAGCAGGCCACCAGGGGGAAGGGAAGGCTACACCTTC
TRBV19	TRBJ2-1	NA	NA	CASSTRTAPPYNEQFF	TGTGCCAGTAGTACCCGGACAGCTCCCCCTTACAATGAGCAGTTCTTC
TRBV23-1	TRBJ1-5	NA	NA	CASSKRSRKNSNQPQHF	TGCGCCAGCAGCAAGAGGAGTCGCAAGAATAGCAATCAGCCCCAGCATTTT
TRBV5-1	TRBJ1-2	NA	NA	CASSLHAGRDYGYTF	TGCGCCAGCAGCCTCCATGCGGGTCGGGACTATGGCTACACCTTC
TRBV5-1	TRBJ1-3	NA	NA	CASSLDPGYSGNTIYF	TGCGCCAGCAGCTTGGATCCGGGATACTCTGGAAACACCATATATTTT
TRBV5-1	TRBJ1-2	NA	TRBD1	CASSLWTGDNYGYTF	TGCGCCAGCAGCCTATGGACAGGGGATAACTATGGCTACACCTTC
TRBV19	TRBJ1-4	NA	TRBD1	CASSPDRFNEKLFF	TGTGCCAGTAGTCCGGACAGGTTTAATGAAAAACTGTTTTTT
TRBV27	TRBJ2-3	NA	TRBD2	CASRRLAVNTDTQYF	TGTGCCAGCAGACGACTAGCGGTGAACACAGATACGCAGTATTTT
TRBV11-3	TRBJ2-3	NA	TRBD2	CASSLGQREDADTQYF	TGTGCCAGCAGCTTAGGCCAGCGGGAGGACGCAGATACGCAGTATTTT
TRBV2	TRBJ2-7	few	TRBD2	CASILTSGKSNEQYF	TGTGCCAGCATTCTGACTAGCGGGAAGTCTAACGAGCAGTACTTC
TRBV5-6	TRBJ2-4	NA	TRBD2	CASSISSGRAVNIQYF	TGTGCCAGCAGCATCTCTAGCGGGAGGGCCGTAAACATTCAGTACTTC
TRBV19	TRBJ2-5	NA	NA	CASSTTGKQTQYF	TGTGCCAGTAGTACCACAGGGAAGCAGACCCAGTACTTC
TRBV7-8	TRBJ1-2	NA	NA	CASSPRDRGGGYGYTF	TGTGCCAGCAGCCCTAGGGACCGGGGGGGTGGCTATGGCTACACCTTC
TRBV28	TRBJ2-3	NA	NA	CASSFKGVRDTQYF	TGTGCCAGCAGTTTTAAAGGAGTTAGAGATACGCAGTATTTT
TRBV10-2	TRBJ1-5	NA	NA	CASRLDRGVSQPQHF	TGCGCCAGCAGACTGGACAGAGGTGTTAGTCAGCCCCAGCATTTT
TRBV19	TRBJ1-5	few	TRBD1	CASSPGTGVNQPQHF	TGTGCCAGTAGCCCCGGGACAGGGGTCAATCAGCCCCAGCATTTT